This T cell receptor (beta chain) derives from a study of regulatory T cells in long-lasting Graves disease. This clonotype was counted at least ten times. The target antigen is unknown. Noted time point: newly diagnosed GD, antithyroid drugs for less than 3 months. RNA isolated from PBMCs was used to make the TCR library. The diagnosis of Graves' disease used American Thyroid Association guidelines. In Xi'an, China, an endocrinology department was the source of patients. CDR1 is SGHRS and CDR2 is YFSETQ in the germline V gene. The CDR3 runs 13 residues. V shed 2 bases and J shed 3 bases, with 8 bases lying between them. The TCR beta library used iRepertoire HTBI primers with Arm-PCR amplification of CDR3. Each CDR3 protein gets one entry after TCRdb re-called the multiplex PCR reads with MiXCR. The repertoire holds 300,000 to 400,000 distinct CDR3 sequences, approximately 20% seen once, with about 40% in the top ten.

Study-wide points: TCR diversity in persistent Graves' patients was below that of newly diagnosed ones.

The material was peripheral blood mononuclear cells (PBMCs), obtained at new diagnosis, from a patient treated with antithyroid drugs. The clonotype originates from a female donor with Graves disease. V gene TRBV5-1 combines with J gene TRBJ1-1, with D hard to call. The CDR3 sequence is CASSLLSDTEAFF. The CDR3 nucleotides are TGCGCCAGCAGCTTACTTTCGGACACTGAAGCTTTCTTT.